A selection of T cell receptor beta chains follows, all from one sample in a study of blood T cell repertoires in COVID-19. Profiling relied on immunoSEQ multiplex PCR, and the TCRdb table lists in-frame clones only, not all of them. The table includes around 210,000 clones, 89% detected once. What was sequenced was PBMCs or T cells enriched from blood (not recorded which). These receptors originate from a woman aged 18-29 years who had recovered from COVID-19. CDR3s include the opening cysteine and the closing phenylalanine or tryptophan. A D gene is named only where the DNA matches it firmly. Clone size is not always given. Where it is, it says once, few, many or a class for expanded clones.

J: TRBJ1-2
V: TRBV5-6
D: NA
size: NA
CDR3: CASSLVSRAREGYTF
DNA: TGTGCCAGCAGCTTGGTTTCTCGGGCCCGGGAGGGCTACACCTTC

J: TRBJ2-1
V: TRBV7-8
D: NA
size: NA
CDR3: CASSPRVHEQFF
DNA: TGTGCCAGCAGCCCGAGGGTGCATGAGCAGTTCTTC

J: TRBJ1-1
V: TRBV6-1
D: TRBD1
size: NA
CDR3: CASSELGGARTGNTEAFF
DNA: TGTGCCAGCAGTGAATTAGGCGGGGCGCGGACAGGGAACACTGAAGCTTTCTTT

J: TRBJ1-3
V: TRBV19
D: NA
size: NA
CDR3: CASTLLRNSGNTIYF
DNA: TGTGCCAGTACCCTCCTCAGAAACTCTGGAAACACCATATATTTT

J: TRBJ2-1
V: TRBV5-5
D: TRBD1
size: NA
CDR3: CASSFDRGRGNEQFF
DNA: TGTGCCAGCAGTTTTGACAGGGGTAGGGGCAATGAGCAGTTCTTC

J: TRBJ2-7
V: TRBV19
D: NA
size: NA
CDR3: CASSIAGRPYEQYF
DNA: TGTGCCAGTAGTATCGCGGGCAGGCCGTACGAGCAGTACTTC

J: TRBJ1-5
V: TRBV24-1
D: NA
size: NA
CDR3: CATSAPGGSNQPQHF
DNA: TGTGCCACCAGTGCCCCCGGGGGATCCAATCAGCCCCAGCATTTT

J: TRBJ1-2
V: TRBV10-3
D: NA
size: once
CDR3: CATSEGGHNYGYTF
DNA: TGTGCCACCTCCGAGGGGGGGCATAACTATGGCTACACCTTC

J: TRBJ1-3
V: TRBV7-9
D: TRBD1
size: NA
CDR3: CASSLGTGTPHPGNTIYF
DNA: TGTGCCAGCAGCTTAGGGACAGGGACCCCTCATCCTGGAAACACCATATATTTT

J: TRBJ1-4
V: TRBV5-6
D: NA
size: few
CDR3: CASSFFGSGRIKLFF
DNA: TGTGCCAGCAGCTTCTTTGGATCAGGGCGTATAAAACTGTTTTTT

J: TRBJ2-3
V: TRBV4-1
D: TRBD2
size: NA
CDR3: CASSPRGAGGGTDTQYF
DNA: TGCGCCAGCAGCCCCCGGGGTGCGGGGGGAGGTACAGATACGCAGTATTTT

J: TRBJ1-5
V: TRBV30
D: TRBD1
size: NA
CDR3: CAWSTDRGLQPQHF
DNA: TGTGCCTGGAGTACGGACAGGGGGCTTCAGCCCCAGCATTTT

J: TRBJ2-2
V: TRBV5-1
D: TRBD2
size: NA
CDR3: CASSLATGGNTGELFF
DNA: TGCGCCAGCAGCTTGGCAACGGGGGGTAACACCGGGGAGCTGTTTTTT

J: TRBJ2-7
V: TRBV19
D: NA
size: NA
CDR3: CASSIDSTGGEQYF
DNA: TGTGCCAGTAGTATAGACTCCACCGGGGGCGAGCAGTACTTC

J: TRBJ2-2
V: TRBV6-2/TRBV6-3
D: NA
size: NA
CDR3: CASSYQFGELFF
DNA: TGTGCCAGCAGTTACCAGTTCGGGGAGCTGTTTTTT

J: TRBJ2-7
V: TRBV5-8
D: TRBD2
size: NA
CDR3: CASSQSSGRIDYEQYF
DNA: TGTGCCAGCAGCCAAAGCTCCGGGAGGATCGACTACGAGCAGTACTTC

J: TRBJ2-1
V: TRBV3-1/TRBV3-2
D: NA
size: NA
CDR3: CASSSRTVSPNEQFF
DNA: TGTGCCAGCAGCTCCCGGACAGTATCACCCAATGAGCAGTTCTTC

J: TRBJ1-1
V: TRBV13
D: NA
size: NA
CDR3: CASSSAGFYTEAFF
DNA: TGTGCCAGCAGCTCTGCAGGGTTTTACACTGAAGCTTTCTTT

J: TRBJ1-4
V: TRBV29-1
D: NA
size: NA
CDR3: CSVEDNRESEKLFF
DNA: TGCAGCGTTGAAGATAACAGAGAGAGTGAAAAACTGTTTTTT

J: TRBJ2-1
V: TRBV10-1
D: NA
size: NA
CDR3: CASSERRPGETGSIGQFF
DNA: TGCGCCAGCAGTGAGAGGAGACCCGGGGAAACAGGGTCAATCGGGCAGTTCTTC

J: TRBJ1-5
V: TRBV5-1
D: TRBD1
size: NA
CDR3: CASSSGPGGSNQPQHF
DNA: TGCGCCAGCAGCTCGGGGCCAGGGGGAAGCAATCAGCCCCAGCATTTT

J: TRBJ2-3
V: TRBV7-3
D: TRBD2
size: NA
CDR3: CASSATSGGLGRTDTQYF
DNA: TGTGCCAGCAGCGCGACTAGCGGGGGGCTGGGGCGGACAGATACGCAGTATTTT

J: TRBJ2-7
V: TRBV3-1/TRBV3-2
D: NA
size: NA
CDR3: CASSPDWGYEQYF
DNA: TGTGCCAGCAGCCCGGACTGGGGCTACGAGCAGTACTTC

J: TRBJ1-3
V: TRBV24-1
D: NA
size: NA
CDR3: CATSDSGRGNTIYF
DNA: TGTGCCACCAGTGATTCAGGGAGGGGAAACACCATATATTTT

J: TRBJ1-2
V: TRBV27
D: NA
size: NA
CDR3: CASSPVPPSRGYTF
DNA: TGTGCCAGCAGCCCGGTCCCTCCCTCTCGAGGCTACACCTTC